This T cell receptor beta chain was found in a study of PD-1 and CTLA-4 blockade in melanoma. Concerning this clone itself: This sample also contains other DNA sequences that code for the same CDR3.

The table came from immunoSEQ multiplex PCR; TCRdb's copy has only in-frame clones and leaves some out. Of about 18,000 clones in the sample, 65% to 75% are singletons; the top ten hold 16%. The source material was CD8+ T cells from peripheral blood, sampled before anti-PD-1 treatment. The TCR originated in a human donor with melanoma.

CDR3 coding DNA: TGTGCCAGCAGTTATGGTTCCTCGGGGGGGAACACTGAAGCTTTCTTT. Encoded protein: CASSYGSSGGNTEAFF. The rearrangement joins TRBV6-5 to TRBJ1-1; D is possibly TRBD1 (5 bases). CDR3 length equals 16 residues. CDR1 is MNHEY and CDR2 is SVGAGI in the germline V gene. V gave up 3 bases and J gave up 1 base, with 15 bases separating them.